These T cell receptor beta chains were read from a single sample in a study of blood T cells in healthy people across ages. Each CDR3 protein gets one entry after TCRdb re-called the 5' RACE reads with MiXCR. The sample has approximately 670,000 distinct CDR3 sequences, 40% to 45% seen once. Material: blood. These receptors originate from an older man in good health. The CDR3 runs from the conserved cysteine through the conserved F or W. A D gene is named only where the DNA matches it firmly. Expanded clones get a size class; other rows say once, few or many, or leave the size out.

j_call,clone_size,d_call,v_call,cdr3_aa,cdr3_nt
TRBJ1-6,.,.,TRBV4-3,CASSQDLIPERISYNSPLHF,TGCGCCAGCAGCCAAGACCTGATACCCGAGAGGATCTCCTATAATTCACCCCTCCACTTT
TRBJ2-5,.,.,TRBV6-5,CASSSRAIEIQYF,TGTGCCAGCAGCAGCAGAGCAATAGAGATCCAGTACTTC
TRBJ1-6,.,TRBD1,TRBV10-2,CASSGQAYNSPLHF,TGCGCCAGCAGCGGACAGGCATATAATTCACCCCTCCACTTT
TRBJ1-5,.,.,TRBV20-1,CSASSLVNQPQHF,TGCAGTGCTAGCTCTCTCGTCAATCAGCCCCAGCATTTT
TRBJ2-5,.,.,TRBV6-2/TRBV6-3,CASRRLPGETQYF,TGTGCCAGCAGACGGCTGCCCGGAGAGACCCAGTACTTC
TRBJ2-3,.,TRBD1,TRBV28,CASIQGDSTTDTQYF,TGTGCCAGCATCCAGGGGGACAGTACAACAGATACGCAGTATTTT
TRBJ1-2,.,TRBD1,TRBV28,CASSRDRDRFGYTF,TGTGCCAGCAGTCGGGACAGGGATAGATTTGGCTACACCTTC
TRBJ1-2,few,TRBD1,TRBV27,CASSSLGQGQFHGYTF,TGTGCCAGCAGTTCCCTGGGACAGGGCCAATTCCATGGCTACACCTTC
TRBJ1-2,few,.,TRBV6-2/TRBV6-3,CASRGNRADNYGYTF,TGTGCCAGCAGAGGAAACAGGGCGGATAACTATGGCTACACCTTC
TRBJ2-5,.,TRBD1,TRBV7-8,CASSSDRGEAQYF,TGTGCCAGCAGCTCGGACAGGGGGGAGGCCCAGTACTTC
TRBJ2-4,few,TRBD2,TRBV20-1,CSARHYSTGLADEDEYF,TGCAGTGCTCGTCATTATTCTACGGGACTAGCGGACGAAGATGAGTACTTC
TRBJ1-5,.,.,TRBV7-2,CASSLDRMDNQPQHF,TGTGCCAGCAGCTTGGACCGTATGGACAATCAGCCCCAGCATTTT
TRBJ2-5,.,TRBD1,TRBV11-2,CAGSYRTGVSETQYF,TGTGCCGGCAGCTACAGGACAGGGGTTTCTGAGACCCAGTACTTC
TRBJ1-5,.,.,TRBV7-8,CASSLFRDQPQHF,TGTGCCAGCAGCTTATTCCGTGATCAGCCCCAGCATTTT
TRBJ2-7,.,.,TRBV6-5,CASGGTIYEQYF,TGTGCCAGCGGCGGGACAATCTACGAGCAGTACTTC
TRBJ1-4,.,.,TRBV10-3,CAISRDGNEKLFF,TGTGCCATCAGTAGGGACGGTAATGAAAAACTGTTTTTT